This T cell receptor (beta chain) appears in the sequencing data of a study of T cell responses to AZD1222 COVID-19 vaccine. In the study overall: Some second doses came at about 4 weeks and others at about 12 weeks; these were pooled. Study results and limitations: Repertoires were obtained solely post-peak T cell response. Donors, mostly white British, included more females; clonal diversity was possibly underestimated.

The CDR3 covers 16 residues. Germline CDR1 and CDR2: MGHRA and YSYEKL. Trimming stripped 1 base from V and 2 bases from J, with 14 bases between. The protocol was immunoSEQ multiplex PCR, while the TCRdb copy is restricted to in-frame clones and leaves out a portion. The sample consists of roughly 170,000 clones, 90% to 95% of them appearing once. With respect to this clone: Its antigen is undetermined.

This TCR derives from an adult in good health. J is TRBJ2-5 and V is TRBV4-1; D call uncertain. Specimen: peripheral blood, collected on day 0 of AZD1222 vaccination. The CDR3 coding sequence is TGCGCCAGCAGCCAAGTGTTCGAGACTTGGCAAGAGACCCAGTACTTC. Translated: CASSQVFETWQETQYF.